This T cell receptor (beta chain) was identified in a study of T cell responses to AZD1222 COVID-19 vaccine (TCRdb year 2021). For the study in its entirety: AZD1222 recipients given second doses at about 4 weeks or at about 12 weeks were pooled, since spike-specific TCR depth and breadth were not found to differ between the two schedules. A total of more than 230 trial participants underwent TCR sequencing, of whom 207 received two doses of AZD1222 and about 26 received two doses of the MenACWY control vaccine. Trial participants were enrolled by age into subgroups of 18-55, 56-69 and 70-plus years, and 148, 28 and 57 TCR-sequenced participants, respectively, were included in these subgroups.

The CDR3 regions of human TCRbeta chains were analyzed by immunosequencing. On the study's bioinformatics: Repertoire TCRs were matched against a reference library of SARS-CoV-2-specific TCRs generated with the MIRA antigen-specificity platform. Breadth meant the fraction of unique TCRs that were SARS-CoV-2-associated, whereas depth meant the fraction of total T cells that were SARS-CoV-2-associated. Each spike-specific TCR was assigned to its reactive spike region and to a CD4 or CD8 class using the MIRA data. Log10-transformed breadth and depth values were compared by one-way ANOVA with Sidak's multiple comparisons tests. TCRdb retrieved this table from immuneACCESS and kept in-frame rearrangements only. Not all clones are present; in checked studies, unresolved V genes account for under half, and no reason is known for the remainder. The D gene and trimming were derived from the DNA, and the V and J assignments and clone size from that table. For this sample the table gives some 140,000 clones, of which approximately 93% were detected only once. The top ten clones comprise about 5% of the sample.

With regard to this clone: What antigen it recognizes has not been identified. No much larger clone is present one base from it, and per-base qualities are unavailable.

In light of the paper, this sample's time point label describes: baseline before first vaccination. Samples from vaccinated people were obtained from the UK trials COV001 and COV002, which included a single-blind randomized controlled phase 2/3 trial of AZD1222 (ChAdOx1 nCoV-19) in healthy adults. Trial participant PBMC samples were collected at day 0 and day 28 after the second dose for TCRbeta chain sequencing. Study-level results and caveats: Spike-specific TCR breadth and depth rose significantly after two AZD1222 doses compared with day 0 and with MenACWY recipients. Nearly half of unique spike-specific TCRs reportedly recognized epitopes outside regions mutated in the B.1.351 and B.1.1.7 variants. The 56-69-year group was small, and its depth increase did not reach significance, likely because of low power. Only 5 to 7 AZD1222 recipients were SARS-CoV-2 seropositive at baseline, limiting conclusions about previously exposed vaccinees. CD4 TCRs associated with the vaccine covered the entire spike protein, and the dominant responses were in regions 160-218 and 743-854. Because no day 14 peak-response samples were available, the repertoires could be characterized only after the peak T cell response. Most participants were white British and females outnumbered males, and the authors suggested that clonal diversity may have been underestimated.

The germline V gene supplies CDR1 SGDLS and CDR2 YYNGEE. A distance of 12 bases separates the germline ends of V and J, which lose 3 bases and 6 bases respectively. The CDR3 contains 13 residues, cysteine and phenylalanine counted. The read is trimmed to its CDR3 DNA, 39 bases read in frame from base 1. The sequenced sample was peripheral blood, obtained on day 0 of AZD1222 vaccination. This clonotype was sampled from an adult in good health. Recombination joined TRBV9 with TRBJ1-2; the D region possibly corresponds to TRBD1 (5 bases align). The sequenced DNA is TGTGCCAGCAGCGCCCAACGGGGCGATGGCTACACCTTC. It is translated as CASSAQRGDGYTF.